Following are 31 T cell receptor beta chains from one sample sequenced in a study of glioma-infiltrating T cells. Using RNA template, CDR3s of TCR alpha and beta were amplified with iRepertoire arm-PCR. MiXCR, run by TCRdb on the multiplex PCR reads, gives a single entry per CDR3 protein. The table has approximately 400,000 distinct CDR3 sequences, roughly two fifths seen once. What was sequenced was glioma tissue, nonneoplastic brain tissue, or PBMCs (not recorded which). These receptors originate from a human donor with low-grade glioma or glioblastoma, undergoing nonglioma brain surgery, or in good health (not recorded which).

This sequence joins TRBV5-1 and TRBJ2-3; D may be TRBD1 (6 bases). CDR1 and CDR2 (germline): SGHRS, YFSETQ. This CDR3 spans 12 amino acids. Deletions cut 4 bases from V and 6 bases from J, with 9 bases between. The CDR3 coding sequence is TGCGCCAGCAGCACCGGACAGGATACGCAGTATTTT. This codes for CASSTGQDTQYF.

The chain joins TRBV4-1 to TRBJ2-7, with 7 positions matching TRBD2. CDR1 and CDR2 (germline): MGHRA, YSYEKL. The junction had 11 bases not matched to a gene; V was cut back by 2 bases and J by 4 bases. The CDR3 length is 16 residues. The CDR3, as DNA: TGCGCCAGCAGCCAAAAGCGGACTAGAGGGACGTACGAGCAGTACTTC. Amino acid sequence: CASSQKRTRGTYEQYF.

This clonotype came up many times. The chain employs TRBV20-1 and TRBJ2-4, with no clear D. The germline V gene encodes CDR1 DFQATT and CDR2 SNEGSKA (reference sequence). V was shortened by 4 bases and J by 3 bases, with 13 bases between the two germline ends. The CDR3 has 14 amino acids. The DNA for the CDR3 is TGCAGTGCTAAAGATTTACTCCGCAAAAACATTCAGTACTTC. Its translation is CSAKDLLRKNIQYF.

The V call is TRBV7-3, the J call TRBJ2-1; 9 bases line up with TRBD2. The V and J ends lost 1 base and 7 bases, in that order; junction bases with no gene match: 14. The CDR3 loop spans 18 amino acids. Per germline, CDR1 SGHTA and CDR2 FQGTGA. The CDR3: CASSLSPWIAGVMNEQFF. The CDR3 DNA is TGTGCCAGCAGCTTAAGCCCCTGGATAGCGGGAGTAATGAATGAGCAGTTCTTC.

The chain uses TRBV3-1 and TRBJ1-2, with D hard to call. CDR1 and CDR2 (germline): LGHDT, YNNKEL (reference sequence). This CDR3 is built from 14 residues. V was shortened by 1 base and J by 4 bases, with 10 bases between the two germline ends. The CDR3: CASSQVGDTYGYTF. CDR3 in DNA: TGTGCCAGCAGCCAAGTGGGAGACACCTATGGCTACACCTTC.

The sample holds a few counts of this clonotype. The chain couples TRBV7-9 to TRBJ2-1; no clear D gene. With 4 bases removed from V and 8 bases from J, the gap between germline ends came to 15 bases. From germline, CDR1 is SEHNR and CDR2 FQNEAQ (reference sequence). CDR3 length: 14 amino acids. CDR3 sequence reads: CASSSDQKFYEQFF. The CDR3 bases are TGTGCCAGCAGCTCGGACCAGAAATTCTATGAGCAGTTCTTC.

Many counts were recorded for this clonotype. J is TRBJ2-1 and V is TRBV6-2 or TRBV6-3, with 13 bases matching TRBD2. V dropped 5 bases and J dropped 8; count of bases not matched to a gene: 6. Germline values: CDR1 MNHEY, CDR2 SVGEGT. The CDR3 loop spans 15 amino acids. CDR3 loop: CASSTTSGRLDEQFF. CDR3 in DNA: TGTGCCAGCAGTACGACTAGCGGGAGGTTGGATGAGCAGTTCTTC.

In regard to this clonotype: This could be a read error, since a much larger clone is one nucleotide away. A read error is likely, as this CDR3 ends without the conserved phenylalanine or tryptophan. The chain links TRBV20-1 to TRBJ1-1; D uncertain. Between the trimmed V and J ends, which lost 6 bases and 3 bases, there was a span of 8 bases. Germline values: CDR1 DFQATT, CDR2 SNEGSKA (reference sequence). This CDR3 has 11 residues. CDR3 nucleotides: TGCAGTGCCCCCGGATACACTGAAGCTTTCTCT. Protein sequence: CSAPGYTEAFS.

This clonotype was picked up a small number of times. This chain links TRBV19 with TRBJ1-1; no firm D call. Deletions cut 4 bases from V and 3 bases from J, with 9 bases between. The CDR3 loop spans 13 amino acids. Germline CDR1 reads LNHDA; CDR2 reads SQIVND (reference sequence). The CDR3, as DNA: TGTGCCAGTAGTACGGGGATTCACACTGAAGCTTTCTTT. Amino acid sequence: CASSTGIHTEAFF.

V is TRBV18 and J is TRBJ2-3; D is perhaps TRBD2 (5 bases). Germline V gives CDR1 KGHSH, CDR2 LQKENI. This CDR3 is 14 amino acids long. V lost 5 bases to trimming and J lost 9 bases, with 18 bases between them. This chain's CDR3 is CASSSDYSARTQYF. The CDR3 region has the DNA TGTGCCAGCTCATCAGACTACAGCGCCCGCACGCAGTATTTT.

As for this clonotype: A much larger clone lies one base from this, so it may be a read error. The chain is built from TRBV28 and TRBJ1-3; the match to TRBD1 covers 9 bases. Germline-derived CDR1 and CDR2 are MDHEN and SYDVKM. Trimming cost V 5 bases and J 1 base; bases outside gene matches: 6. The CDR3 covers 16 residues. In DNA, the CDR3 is TGTGCCAGCAGTCCACAGGGGGCGCTTTCTGGAAACACCATATATTTT. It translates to CASSPQGALSGNTIYF.

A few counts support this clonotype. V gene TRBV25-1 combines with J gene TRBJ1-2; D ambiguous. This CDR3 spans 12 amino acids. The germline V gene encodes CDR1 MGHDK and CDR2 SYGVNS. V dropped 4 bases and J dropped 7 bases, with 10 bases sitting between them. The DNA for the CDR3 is TGTGCCAGCAGTGCTCACAGAGTTGGCTACACCTTC. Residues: CASSAHRVGYTF.

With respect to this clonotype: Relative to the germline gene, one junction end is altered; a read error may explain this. CDR3 loop: CASSPRTGNNGQFF. The CDR3 DNA reads as TGTGCCAGCTCACCCCGGACAGGGAACAATGGGCAGTTCTTC. The chain recombines TRBV18 with TRBJ2-1; 8 bases line up with TRBD1. The CDR3 spans 14 residues. The V gene's germline CDR1 is KGHSH and CDR2 LQKENI.

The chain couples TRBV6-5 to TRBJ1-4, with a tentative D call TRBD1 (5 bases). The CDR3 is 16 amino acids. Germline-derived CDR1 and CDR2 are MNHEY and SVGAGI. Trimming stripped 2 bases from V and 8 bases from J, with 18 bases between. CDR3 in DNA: TGTGCCAGCAGTTACAGCCCTGGGACTAGGAGGGAAAAACTGTTTTTT. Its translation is CASSYSPGTRREKLFF.

The CDR3 DNA is TGCAGCGTTGGGACTAGCGGAAGCACAGATACGCAGTATTTT. This encodes CSVGTSGSTDTQYF. The V gene is TRBV29-1, the J gene TRBJ2-3, with 10 positions matching TRBD2. Trimming removed 4 bases from V and 0 bases from J; junction bases left unmatched: 1. The CDR3 is made up of 14 amino acids. Germline V gene sequence: CDR1 SQVTM, CDR2 ANQGSEA.

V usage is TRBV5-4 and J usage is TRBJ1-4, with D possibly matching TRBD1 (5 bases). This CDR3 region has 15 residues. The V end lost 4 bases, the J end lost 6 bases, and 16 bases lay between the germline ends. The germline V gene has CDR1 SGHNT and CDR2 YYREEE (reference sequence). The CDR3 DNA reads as TGTGCCAGCAGCCGTTATGACAGAGGGGATGAAAAACTGTTTTTT. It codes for CASSRYDRGDEKLFF.

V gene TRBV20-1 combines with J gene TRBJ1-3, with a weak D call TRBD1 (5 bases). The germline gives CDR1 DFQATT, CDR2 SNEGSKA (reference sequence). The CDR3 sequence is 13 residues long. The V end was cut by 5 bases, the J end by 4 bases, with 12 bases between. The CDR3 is CSAEAGPGNTIYF. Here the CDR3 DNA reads TGCAGTGCTGAGGCAGGGCCCGGAAACACCATATATTTT.

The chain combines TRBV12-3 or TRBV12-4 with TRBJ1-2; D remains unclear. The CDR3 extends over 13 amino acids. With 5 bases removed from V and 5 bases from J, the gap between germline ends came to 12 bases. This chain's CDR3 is CASSTGRGYGYTF. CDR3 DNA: TGTGCCAGCAGTACCGGGCGCGGGTATGGCTACACCTTC.

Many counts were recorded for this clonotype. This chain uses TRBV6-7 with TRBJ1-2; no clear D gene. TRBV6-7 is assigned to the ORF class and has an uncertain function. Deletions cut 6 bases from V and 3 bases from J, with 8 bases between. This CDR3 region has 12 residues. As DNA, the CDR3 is TGTGCCAGCAGGGAGATCGACTATGGCTACACCTTC. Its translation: CASREIDYGYTF.

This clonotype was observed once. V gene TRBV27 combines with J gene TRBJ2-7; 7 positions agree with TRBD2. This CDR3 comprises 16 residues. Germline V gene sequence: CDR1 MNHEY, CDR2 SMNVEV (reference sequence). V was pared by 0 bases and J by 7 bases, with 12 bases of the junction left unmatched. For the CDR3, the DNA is TGTGCCAGCAGTTTATCGAGGGCGGGAGTGAACAATGAGCAGTACTTC. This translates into CASSLSRAGVNNEQYF.

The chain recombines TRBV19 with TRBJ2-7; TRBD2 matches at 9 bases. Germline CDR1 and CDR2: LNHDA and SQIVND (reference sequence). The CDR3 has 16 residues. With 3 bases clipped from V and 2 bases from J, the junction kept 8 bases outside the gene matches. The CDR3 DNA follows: TGTGCCAGTAGTATTGATTCGGCGGGAGGGGCCTACGAGCAGTACTTC. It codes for CASSIDSAGGAYEQYF.

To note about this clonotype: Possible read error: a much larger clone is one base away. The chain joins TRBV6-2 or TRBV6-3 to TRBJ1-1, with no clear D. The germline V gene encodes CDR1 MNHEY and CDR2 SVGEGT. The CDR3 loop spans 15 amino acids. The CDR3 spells CTSSYVPWLNTEAFF. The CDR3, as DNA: TGTACCAGCAGTTACGTCCCCTGGTTGAACACTGAAGCTTTCTTT.

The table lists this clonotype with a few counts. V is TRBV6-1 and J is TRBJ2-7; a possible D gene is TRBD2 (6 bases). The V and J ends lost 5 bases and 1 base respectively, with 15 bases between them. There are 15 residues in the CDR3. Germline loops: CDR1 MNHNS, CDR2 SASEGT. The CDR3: CASSRRLGQSYEQYF. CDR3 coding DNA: TGTGCCAGCAGTCGGAGACTAGGGCAGTCCTACGAGCAGTACTTC.

The CDR3 spells CASSHFGTGRTEAFF. In DNA form, the CDR3 reads TGCGCCAGCAGCCACTTTGGGACAGGGCGAACTGAAGCTTTCTTT. The J gene is TRBJ1-1, the V gene TRBV4-3; 9 bases fit TRBD1. The CDR3 consists of 15 residues. CDR1 and CDR2 from the germline V gene are LGHNA and YSLEER. Trimming cost V 3 bases and J 5 bases; bases outside gene matches: 7.

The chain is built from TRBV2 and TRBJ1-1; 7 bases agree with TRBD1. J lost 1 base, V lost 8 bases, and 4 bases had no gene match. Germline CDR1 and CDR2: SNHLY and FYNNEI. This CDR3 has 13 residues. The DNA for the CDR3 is TGTGCCAGCGGGGGACAGAAGAACACTGAAGCTTTCTTT. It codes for CASGGQKNTEAFF.

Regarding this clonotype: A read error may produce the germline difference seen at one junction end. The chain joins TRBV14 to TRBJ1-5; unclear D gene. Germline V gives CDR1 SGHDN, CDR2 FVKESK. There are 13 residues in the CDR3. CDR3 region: CARSRVSNQPQHF. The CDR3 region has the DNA TGTGCCAGAAGCCGAGTCAGCAATCAGCCCCAGCATTTT.

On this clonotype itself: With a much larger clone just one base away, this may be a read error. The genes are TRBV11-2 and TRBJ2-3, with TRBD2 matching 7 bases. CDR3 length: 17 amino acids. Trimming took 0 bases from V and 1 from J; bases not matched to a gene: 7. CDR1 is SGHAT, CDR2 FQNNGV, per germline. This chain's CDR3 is CASSLDLAGAGTDTQYF. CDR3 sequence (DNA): TGTGCCAGCAGCTTAGATTTGGCGGGAGCGGGCACAGATACGCAGTATTTT.

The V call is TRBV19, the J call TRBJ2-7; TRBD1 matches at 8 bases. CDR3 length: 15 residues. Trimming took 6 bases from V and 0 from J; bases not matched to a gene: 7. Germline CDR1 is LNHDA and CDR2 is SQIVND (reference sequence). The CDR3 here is CASSRQGSTSYEQYF. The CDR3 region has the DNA TGTGCCAGTAGCCGACAGGGGTCAACCTCCTACGAGCAGTACTTC. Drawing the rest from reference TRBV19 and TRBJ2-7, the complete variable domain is DGGITQSPKYLFRKEGQNVTLSCEQNLNHDAMYWYRQDPGQGLRLIYYSQIVNDFQKGDIAEGYSVSREKKESFPLTVTSAQKNPTAFYLCASSRQGSTSYEQYFGPGTRLTVT.

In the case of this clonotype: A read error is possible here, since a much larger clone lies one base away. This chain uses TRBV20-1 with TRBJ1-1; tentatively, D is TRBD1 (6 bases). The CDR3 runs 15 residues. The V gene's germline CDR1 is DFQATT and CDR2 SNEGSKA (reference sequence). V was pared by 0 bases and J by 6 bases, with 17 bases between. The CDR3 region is CSARDVRGGFPEAFF. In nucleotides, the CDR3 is TGCAGTGCTAGAGATGTCAGGGGAGGTTTCCCTGAAGCTTTCTTT.

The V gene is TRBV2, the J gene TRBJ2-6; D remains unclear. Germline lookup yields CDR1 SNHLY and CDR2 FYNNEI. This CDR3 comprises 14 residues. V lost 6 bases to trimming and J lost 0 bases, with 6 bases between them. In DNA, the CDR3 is TGTGCCAGCAGCCGGCTCTCTGGGGCCAACGTCCTGACTTTC. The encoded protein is CASSRLSGANVLTF.

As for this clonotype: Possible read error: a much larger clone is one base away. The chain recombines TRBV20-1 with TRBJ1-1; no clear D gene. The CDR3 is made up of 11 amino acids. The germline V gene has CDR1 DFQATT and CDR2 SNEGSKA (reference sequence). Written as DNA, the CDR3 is TGCAGTGCTAGGACCGGAACTGACGCTTTCTTT. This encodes CSARTGTDAFF.